The clone carrying this T cell receptor beta chain has only a few counts. No antigen is known for it. This entry is derived from a study of identical twins. Study-level findings and limits: Beta out-of-frame twin sharing showed a weaker excess.

The CDR3 has 17 amino acids. With 4 bases removed from V and 0 bases from J, the gap between germline ends came to 16 bases. Germline loops: CDR1 SEHNR, CDR2 FQNEAQ (reference sequence). With no exceptions, donors were healthy Caucasians. Template switching created a universal primer site, and the cDNA included unique molecular identifiers. TCRdb reanalysed the 5' RACE reads using MiXCR and keeps one entry per CDR3 protein. The top ten hold 40% to 45% of the sample, which has 200,000 or so distinct CDR3 sequences, about 16% seen once. In addition, the sample was reused for a study of T cells expressing NK-cell markers.

The chain has TRBV7-9 and TRBJ2-1; D is possibly TRBD2 (5 bases). Source material: CD8+ T cells sorted from blood. This TCR was sampled from a woman aged 18-29 years in good health. The CDR3 DNA follows: TGTGCCAGCAGCTGGATGAGCGGATTGAGCTCCTACAATGAGCAGTTCTTC. Its protein product is CASSWMSGLSSYNEQFF.